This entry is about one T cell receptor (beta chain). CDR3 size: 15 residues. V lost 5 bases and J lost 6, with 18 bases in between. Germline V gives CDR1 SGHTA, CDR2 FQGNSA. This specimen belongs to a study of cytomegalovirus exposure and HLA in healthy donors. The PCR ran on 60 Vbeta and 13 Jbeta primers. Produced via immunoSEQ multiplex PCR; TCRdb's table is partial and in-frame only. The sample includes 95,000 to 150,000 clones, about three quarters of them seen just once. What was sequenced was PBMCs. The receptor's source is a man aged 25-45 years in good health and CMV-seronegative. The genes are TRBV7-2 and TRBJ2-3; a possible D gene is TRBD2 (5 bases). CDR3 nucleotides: TGTGCCAGCAGCCTCCGAGCGGTAACATGGGATACGCAGTATTTT. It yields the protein CASSLRAVTWDTQYF.